Sequencing of this T cell receptor beta chain was carried out in a study of response to subunit inactivated influenza vaccine. TCRdb passed the RT-PCR reads through MiXCR, listing each CDR3 protein once. The sample has more than 500,000 distinct CDR3 sequences; approximately 10% are singletons. Germline V gene lookup returns CDR1 LNHNV and CDR2 YYDKDF (reference sequence). After removal of 2 bases from V and 1 base from J, the junction contained 4 bases not matched to a gene. The CDR3 runs to 15 residues. This clonotype was found a few times. These data were also filed under a second study, of T cells expressing NK-cell markers. That work contributes: It was by 5'RACE template switching with UMIs that TCR beta cDNA was made. Sorted CD3+CD56-NKG2C+, CD3+CD56+NKG2C- and CD3+CD56+NKG2C+ T cells were the source of the TCR beta repertoires. Of eight sequenced donors, seven were HCMV-seropositive and one HCMV-seronegative. For several donors, the dominant NKG2C+ clonotypes made up about 1.0-7.5% of their CD8+ T cells.

The sample was PBMCs from blood, taken on the day of vaccination. The TCR originated in a man aged 45-65 years who received an inactivated influenza vaccine. The chain carries TRBV15 and TRBJ2-5; 7 bases line up with TRBD1. CDR3 amino acids: CATSRSDRAQETQYF. CDR3 nucleotides: TGTGCCACCAGCAGAAGCGACAGGGCCCAAGAGACCCAGTACTTC.